The 22 T cell receptor beta chains reported below all come from one sample, sequenced in a study of CD8+ T cells in alopecia areata. Extraction of RNA preceded its reverse transcription into cDNA, which served as the sequencing template. Clones were read by immunoSEQ multiplex PCR, and TCRdb kept only the in-frame ones, dropping some. The sample lists roughly 60,000 clones; roughly 40% were seen once. Sequenced material: NKG2D-low CD8+ T cells sorted from blood. These receptors all come from a human donor with alopecia areata.

This clone was observed a handful of times. The chain uses TRBV29-1 and TRBJ2-1; D perhaps matches TRBD2 (6 bases). The germline V gene has CDR1 SQVTM and CDR2 ANQGSEA. Trimming cost V 7 bases and J 2 bases, with 15 bases left between them. The CDR3 is 14 amino acids. The CDR3 region has the DNA TGCAGCGACCGGGACTCCGACACCTACAATGAGCAGTTCTTC. Its translation is CSDRDSDTYNEQFF.

This clone turned up a few times. The gene calls are TRBV7-9 and TRBJ1-1; TRBD1 aligns across 8 bases. Looked up from germline, CDR1 is SEHNR and CDR2 is FQNEAQ (reference sequence). V shed 4 bases, J shed 1 base, and the junction held 5 bases outside the gene matches. This CDR3 contains 15 residues. CDR3 loop: CASSWPGQGNTEAFF. The CDR3 nucleotides are TGTGCCAGCAGCTGGCCCGGACAGGGGAACACTGAAGCTTTCTTT.

The V gene is TRBV7-2, the J gene TRBJ2-3, with D possibly TRBD2 on 7 matching bases. The CDR3 runs 15 residues. V lost 5 bases and J 6 bases, leaving 18 bases between the germline ends. Germline V gives CDR1 SGHTA, CDR2 FQGNSA. The CDR3 loop reads CASSLEGEGKDTQYF. CDR3 bases: TGTGCCAGCAGCCTCGAGGGGGAGGGCAAGGATACGCAGTATTTT.

The V gene is TRBV29-1, the J gene TRBJ2-7; D perhaps matches TRBD2 (6 bases). CDR3 length: 13 amino acids. V lost 6 bases and J 2 bases, leaving 14 bases between the germline ends. CDR1 is SQVTM and CDR2 is ANQGSEA in the germline V gene. CDR3: CSVVADPTYEQYF. The CDR3 region has the DNA TGCAGCGTGGTAGCGGACCCGACCTACGAGCAGTACTTC.

This clone showed up just a few times. J is TRBJ2-3 and V is TRBV5-1; no clear D gene. The CDR3 is made up of 14 amino acids. Trimming took off 4 bases at V and 0 bases at J, with 9 bases between the two ends. Germline CDR1 SGHRS, CDR2 YFSETQ. This CDR3 is CASSPELSTDTQYF. The CDR3 DNA reads as TGCGCCAGCAGCCCAGAGCTGAGCACAGATACGCAGTATTTT.

A few counts support this clone. V and J are TRBV30 and TRBJ2-1; D is uncertain. The length of the CDR3 is 14 residues. Germline-derived CDR1 and CDR2 are GTSNPN and SVGIG (reference sequence). V dropped 2 bases and J dropped 3 bases, with 11 bases sitting between them. The CDR3: CAWSTSSVYNEQFF. The CDR3 DNA is TGTGCCTGGAGTACTTCGAGCGTCTACAATGAGCAGTTCTTC.

A few counts support this clone. This CDR3 is also generated by other DNA sequences in the sample. This rearrangement joins TRBV7-9 to TRBJ2-7, with D unresolved. V dropped 1 base and J dropped 4 bases, with 8 bases sitting between them. The CDR3 consists of 13 residues. Per germline, CDR1 SEHNR and CDR2 FQNEAQ (reference sequence). CDR3 DNA: TGTGCCAGCAGCTTAGGCCTTGTATACGAGCAGTACTTC. The encoded protein is CASSLGLVYEQYF.

This chain links TRBV4-3 with TRBJ2-3; D possibly corresponds to TRBD2 (6 bases). Germline V gene lookup returns CDR1 LGHNA and CDR2 YSLEER. V lost 0 bases and J 3 bases, leaving 13 bases between the germline ends. This CDR3 is built from 16 residues. The CDR3 region is CASSQEIGTGTDTQYF. The CDR3 coding sequence is TGCGCCAGCAGCCAAGAAATCGGGACTGGGACAGATACGCAGTATTTT.

CDR3 residues: CATSRDWDSTYEQYF. In nucleotides, the CDR3 is TGTGCCACCAGCAGAGATTGGGACAGTACCTACGAGCAGTACTTC. The V and J genes are TRBV15 and TRBJ2-7; 7 bases map to TRBD1. Germline loops: CDR1 LNHNV, CDR2 YYDKDF (reference sequence). With 0 bases clipped from V and 2 bases from J, the junction kept 4 bases outside the gene matches. The CDR3 sequence is 15 residues long.

V and J are TRBV2 and TRBJ2-7; D might be TRBD1 (6 bases). Trimming took 10 bases from V and 6 from J, leaving 22 bases between them. The CDR3 covers 14 residues. The germline CDR1 and CDR2 sequences are SNHLY and FYNNEI. This CDR3 is CAIQGEATRGEQYF. The CDR3 DNA reads TGTGCCATACAGGGTGAAGCCACCAGGGGCGAGCAGTACTTC.

This clone was seen a few times. V is TRBV5-4 and J is TRBJ2-1; D possibly corresponds to TRBD1 (5 bases). The CDR3 consists of 13 residues. CDR1 SGHNT and CDR2 YYREEE come from the germline V gene (reference sequence). Trimming shortened V by 8 bases and J by 9 bases, and 18 bases separated the two germline ends. The CDR3 loop is CASGASAQGEQFF. The DNA for the CDR3 is TGTGCCAGTGGGGCCTCGGCTCAAGGTGAGCAGTTCTTC. Drawing the rest from reference TRBV5-4 and TRBJ2-1, the complete variable domain is ETGVTQSPTHLIKTRGQQVTLRCSSQSGHNTVSWYQQALGQGPQFIFQYYREEENGRGNFPPRFSGLQFPNYSSELNVNALELDDSALYLCASGASAQGEQFFGPGTRLTVL.

The table lists this clone with a few counts. The chain uses TRBV4-3 and TRBJ2-7; maybe TRBD1 (6 bases). This CDR3 contains 15 residues. Trimming shortened V by 1 base and J by 0 bases, and 10 bases separated the two germline ends. Germline V gene lookup returns CDR1 LGHNA and CDR2 YSLEER. CDR3: CASSQGPTGSYEQYF. The DNA for the CDR3 is TGCGCCAGCAGCCAAGGCCCGACAGGCTCCTACGAGCAGTACTTC.

The V and J genes are TRBV5-1 and TRBJ2-4; D is perhaps TRBD2 (5 bases). The V and J ends lost 6 bases and 0 bases respectively, with 10 bases between them. The CDR3 extends over 14 amino acids. Germline V CDR1 and CDR2: SGHRS, YFSETQ. CDR3 region: CASKLGLAKNIQYF. The CDR3 coding sequence is TGCGCCAGCAAACTAGGATTAGCCAAAAACATTCAGTACTTC.

The chain joins TRBV7-9 to TRBJ2-5; 10 bases are a match to TRBD1. Unmatched junction bases numbered 6, after V lost 5 bases and J lost 3 bases. This CDR3 spans 15 amino acids. Germline CDR1 and CDR2: SEHNR and FQNEAQ (reference sequence). CDR3 in DNA: TGTGCCAGCAGCGGAGAAGGGACAGGGGAAGAGACCCAGTACTTC. Its protein is CASSGEGTGEETQYF. Drawing the rest from reference TRBV7-9 and TRBJ2-5, the complete variable domain is DTGVSQNPRHKITKRGQNVTFRCDPISEHNRLYWYRQTLGQGPEFLTYFQNEAQLEKSRLLSDRFSAERPKGSFSTLEIQRTEQGDSAMYLCASSGEGTGEETQYFGPGTRLLVL.

This clone has a handful of counts. The chain is built from TRBV7-9 and TRBJ2-1; 10 bases are a match to TRBD2. V lost 1 base, J lost 10 bases, and 7 bases stayed unmatched. There are 15 residues in the CDR3. Germline CDR1 reads SEHNR; CDR2 reads FQNEAQ (reference sequence). In DNA form, the CDR3 reads TGTGCCAGCAGCTTAGTGGAGCGGGGGGGAAACGAGCAGTTCTTC. It codes for CASSLVERGGNEQFF.

Only a few counts were recorded for this clone. The V and J genes are TRBV14 and TRBJ1-6; no clear D. This CDR3 is 17 amino acids long. The germline gives CDR1 SGHDN, CDR2 FVKESK. The V and J ends lost 1 base and 0 bases respectively, with 10 bases between them. CDR3 sequence reads: CASSQGNPSSYNSPLHF. The CDR3 region has the DNA TGTGCCAGCAGCCAAGGGAACCCTAGCTCCTATAATTCACCCCTCCACTTT.

The chain is built from TRBV4-3 and TRBJ2-7, with D tentatively TRBD2 (5 bases). V was trimmed by 0 bases and J by 3 bases, leaving 15 bases between them. The germline gives CDR1 LGHNA, CDR2 YSLEER. There are 16 residues in the CDR3. The CDR3 DNA reads TGCGCCAGCAGCCAAGATCGTGCGGGTTTGTTCTACGAGCAGTACTTC. It yields the protein CASSQDRAGLFYEQYF.

This clone was seen a few times. The rearrangement uses TRBV29-1 and TRBJ2-7, with TRBD1 matching 7 bases. CDR1 SQVTM and CDR2 ANQGSEA come from the germline V gene. The CDR3 is 15 amino acids. The J segment lost 2 bases and the V segment lost 0 bases, leaving 7 bases of the junction unmatched. The CDR3 spells CSVEDEGAPTYEQYF. In DNA form, the CDR3 reads TGCAGCGTTGAAGACGAGGGGGCTCCTACCTACGAGCAGTACTTC.

This chain joins TRBV2 and TRBJ1-5; TRBD1 aligns across 7 bases. Germline CDR1 SNHLY, CDR2 FYNNEI. The CDR3 covers 15 residues. Trimming took 7 bases from V and 0 from J; bases not matched to a gene: 6. This CDR3 is CASTRNRGSNQPQHF. As DNA, the CDR3 is TGTGCCAGCACTCGCAACAGGGGTAGCAATCAGCCCCAGCATTTT.

V usage is TRBV5-6 and J usage is TRBJ2-3, with D maybe TRBD2 (8 bases). V was trimmed by 4 bases and J by 1 base, leaving 16 bases between them. The CDR3 has 16 amino acids. In germline, CDR1 is SGHDT, CDR2 YYEEEE. CDR3 loop: CASSRQGAGGTDTQYF. The CDR3 bases are TGTGCCAGCAGCCGACAGGGAGCGGGAGGCACAGATACGCAGTATTTT.

The chain carries TRBV29-1 and TRBJ1-2; unclear D gene. Deletions cut 5 bases from V and 2 bases from J, with 12 bases between. The germline gives CDR1 SQVTM, CDR2 ANQGSEA. This CDR3 spans 13 amino acids. The CDR3 bases are TGCAGCGTTTGGCCGGGCCCAAACTATGGCTACACCTTC. It is translated as CSVWPGPNYGYTF.

This chain joins TRBV14 and TRBJ2-7; D is uncertain. Germline V gives CDR1 SGHDN, CDR2 FVKESK. The CDR3 contains 15 residues. Deletions cut 0 bases from V and 6 bases from J, with 15 bases between. The CDR3 spells CASSQDLRASSEQYF. CDR3 nucleotide sequence: TGTGCCAGCAGCCAAGATCTAAGGGCTAGTAGCGAGCAGTACTTC.